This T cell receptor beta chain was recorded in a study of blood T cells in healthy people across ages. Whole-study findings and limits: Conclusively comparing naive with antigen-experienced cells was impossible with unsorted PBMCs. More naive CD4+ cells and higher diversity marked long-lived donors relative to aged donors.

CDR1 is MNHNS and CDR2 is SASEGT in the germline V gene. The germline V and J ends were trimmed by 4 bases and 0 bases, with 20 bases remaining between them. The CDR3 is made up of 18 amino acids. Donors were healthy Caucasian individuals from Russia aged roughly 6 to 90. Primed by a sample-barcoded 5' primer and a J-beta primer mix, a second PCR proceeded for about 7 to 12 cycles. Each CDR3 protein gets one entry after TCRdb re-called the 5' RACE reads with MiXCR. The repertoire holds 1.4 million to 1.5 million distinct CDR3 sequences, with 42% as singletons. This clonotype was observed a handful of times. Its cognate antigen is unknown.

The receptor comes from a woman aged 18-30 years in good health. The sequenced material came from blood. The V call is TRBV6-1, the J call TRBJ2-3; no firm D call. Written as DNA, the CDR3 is TGTGCCAGCAGTGTGAACTACCGTATGACTGCTAGCACAGATACGCAGTATTTT. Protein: CASSVNYRMTASTDTQYF.